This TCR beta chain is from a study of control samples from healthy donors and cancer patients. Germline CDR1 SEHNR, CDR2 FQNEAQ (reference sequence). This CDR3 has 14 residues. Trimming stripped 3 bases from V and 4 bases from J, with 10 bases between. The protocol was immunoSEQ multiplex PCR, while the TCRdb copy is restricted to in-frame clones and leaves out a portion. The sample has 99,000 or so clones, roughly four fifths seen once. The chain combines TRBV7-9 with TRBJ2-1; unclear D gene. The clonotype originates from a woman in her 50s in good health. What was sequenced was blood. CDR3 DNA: TGTGCCAGCAGCTTTACTTTCAGTTACAATGAGCAGTTCTTC. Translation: CASSFTFSYNEQFF.